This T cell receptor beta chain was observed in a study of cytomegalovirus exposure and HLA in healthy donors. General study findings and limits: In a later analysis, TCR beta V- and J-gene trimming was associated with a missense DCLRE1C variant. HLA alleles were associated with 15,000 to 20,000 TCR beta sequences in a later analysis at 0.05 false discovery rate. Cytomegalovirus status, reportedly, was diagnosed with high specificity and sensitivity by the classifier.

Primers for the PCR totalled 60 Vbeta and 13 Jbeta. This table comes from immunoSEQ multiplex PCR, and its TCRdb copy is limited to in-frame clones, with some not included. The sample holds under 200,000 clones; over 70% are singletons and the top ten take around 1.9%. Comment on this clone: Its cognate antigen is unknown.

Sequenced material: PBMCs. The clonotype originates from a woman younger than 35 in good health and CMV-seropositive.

The CDR3 sequence is CASSFTGGGWSETQYF. Here the CDR3 DNA reads TGCGCCAGCAGCTTTACAGGGGGAGGATGGTCGGAGACCCAGTACTTC. The chain carries TRBV5-1 and TRBJ2-5; 8 bases line up with TRBD1. Germline V gene lookup returns CDR1 SGHRS and CDR2 YFSETQ. The CDR3 loop spans 16 amino acids. The V and J ends lost 2 bases and 5 bases, in that order; junction bases with no gene match: 11.